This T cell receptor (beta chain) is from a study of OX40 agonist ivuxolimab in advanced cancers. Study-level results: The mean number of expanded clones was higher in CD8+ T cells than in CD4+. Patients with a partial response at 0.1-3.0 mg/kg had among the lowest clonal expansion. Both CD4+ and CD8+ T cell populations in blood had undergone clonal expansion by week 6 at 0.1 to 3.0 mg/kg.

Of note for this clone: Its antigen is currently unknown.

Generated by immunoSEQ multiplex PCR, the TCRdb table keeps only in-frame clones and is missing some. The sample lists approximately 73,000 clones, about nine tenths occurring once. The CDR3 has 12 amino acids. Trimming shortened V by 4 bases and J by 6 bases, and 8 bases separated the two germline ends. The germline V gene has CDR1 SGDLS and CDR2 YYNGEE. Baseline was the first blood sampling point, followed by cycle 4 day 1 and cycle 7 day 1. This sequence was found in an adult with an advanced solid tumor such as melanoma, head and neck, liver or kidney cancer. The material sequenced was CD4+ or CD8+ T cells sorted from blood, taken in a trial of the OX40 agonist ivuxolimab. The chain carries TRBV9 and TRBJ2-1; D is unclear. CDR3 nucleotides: TGTGCCAGCAGCCCCCGGAGCAATGAGCAGTTCTTC. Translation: CASSPRSNEQFF.